These T cell receptor beta chains were read from a single sample in a study of early T cells in non-severe SARS-CoV-2 infection. TCRdb independently ran MiXCR on the 5' RACE reads; one entry per CDR3 protein. The data contain some 46,000 distinct CDR3 sequences, roughly 6.1% of them singletons. The sequences come from whole blood, collected at baseline. The receptor set was obtained from an adult who was a healthcare worker with PCR-confirmed SARS-CoV-2 infection or an uninfected control (not recorded which). Both conserved end residues are part of each CDR3. D genes are given only for firm matches. The listing skips clone size in some rows; elsewhere it reads once, few, many or a size class.

.	many	TRBV28	TRBJ1-1	CASIRGTVNTEAFF	TGTGCCAGCATCCGCGGCACAGTCAACACTGAAGCTTTCTTT
.	many	TRBV5-4	TRBJ1-1	CASSPEFLGMNTEAFF	TGTGCCAGCAGCCCCGAATTCCTAGGTATGAACACTGAAGCTTTCTTT
.	.	TRBV7-9	TRBJ2-2	CASSLARYTGELFF	TGTGCCAGCAGCTTAGCACGGTACACCGGGGAGCTGTTTTTT
TRBD1	.	TRBV28	TRBJ2-2	CASRTGTGELFF	TGTGCCAGCCGGACAGGCACCGGGGAGCTGTTTTTT
.	few	TRBV3-1	TRBJ2-1	CASSPAGPSYNEQFF	TGTGCCAGCAGCCCCGCCGGTCCCTCCTACAATGAGCAGTTCTTC
TRBD1	.	TRBV6-5	TRBJ1-2	CASSLTGGYGYTF	TGTGCCAGCAGCCTTACAGGGGGCTATGGCTACACCTTC
.	.	TRBV20-1	TRBJ2-7	CSARGGGADSYEQYF	TGCAGTGCTAGAGGGGGCGGGGCTGACTCCTACGAGCAGTACTTC
.	many	TRBV29-1	TRBJ2-3	CSARATDTQYF	TGCAGCGCACGGGCCACAGATACGCAGTATTTT
.	many	TRBV9	TRBJ2-1	CASSPIGYGRGGDEQFF	TGTGCCAGCAGCCCAATTGGGTATGGCAGGGGAGGCGATGAGCAGTTCTTC
.	many	TRBV5-4	TRBJ1-1	CASSFARGNTEAFF	TGTGCCAGCAGCTTTGCAAGGGGGAACACTGAAGCTTTCTTT
TRBD2	few	TRBV5-6	TRBJ2-3	CASSLNAGGKGTQYF	TGTGCCAGCAGCTTGAATGCGGGGGGGAAAGGTACGCAGTATTTT
.	.	TRBV7-9	TRBJ1-2	CASSLAVTSLPYGYTF	TGTGCCAGCAGCTTAGCGGTTACGTCCCTTCCTTATGGCTACACCTTC
.	many	TRBV12-3/TRBV12-4	TRBJ1-3	CASPEGNTIYF	TGTGCCAGCCCGGAAGGAAACACCATATATTTT
.	many	TRBV15	TRBJ2-7	CATSRDPGYEQYF	TGTGCCACCAGCAGAGATCCCGGGTACGAGCAGTACTTC
TRBD1	many	TRBV5-4	TRBJ2-3	CASSLGQGFTDTQYF	TGTGCCAGCAGCTTGGGACAGGGCTTCACAGATACGCAGTATTTT
.	.	TRBV9	TRBJ1-6	CASSPGLTDMGNSPLHF	TGTGCCAGCAGCCCGGGCCTGACCGACATGGGGAATTCACCCCTCCACTTT
.	.	TRBV20-1	TRBJ1-5	CSASTTNQPQHF	TGCAGTGCTTCTACCACCAATCAGCCCCAGCATTTT
TRBD1	few	TRBV7-3	TRBJ1-1	CASSLTTGALNTEAFF	TGTGCCAGCAGCTTAACAACAGGGGCGCTGAACACTGAAGCTTTCTTT
.	few	TRBV6-6	TRBJ1-5	CASSYRLEGNQPQHF	TGTGCCAGCAGTTACCGCCTCGAGGGCAATCAGCCCCAGCATTTT
TRBD1	.	TRBV20-1	TRBJ1-2	CSATDRGLGYTF	TGCAGTGCCACAGACAGGGGGCTTGGCTACACCTTC